The clone carrying this TCR beta chain was detected many times. The authors prepared the TCRbeta library with unique molecular identifiers. TCRdb processed the PCR reads anew with MiXCR; each CDR3 protein has one entry. Of 140,000 to 150,000 distinct CDR3 sequences listed, about 9% are singletons. The data are from a study of T-cell reconstitution after alpha-beta-depleted transplantation in children. Germline V gene data show CDR1 as SEHNR and CDR2 as FQNEAQ (reference sequence). The CDR3 contains 15 residues. V was clipped by 5 bases and J by 5 bases, with 18 bases between them. The sample in question was PBMCs, mostly from graft donor cells, obtained 180 days after TCRalphabeta/CD19-depleted stem cell transplant. This rearrangement joins TRBV7-9 to TRBJ2-5, with unresolved D. This receptor was identified in a female patient aged 2-9 years who had a stem cell transplant for congenital amegakaryocytic thrombocytopenia, so the T cells may come from the graft donor. This CDR3 reads CASSPSATRTETQYF. The DNA for the CDR3 is TGTGCCAGCAGCCCAAGCGCGACCCGAACGGAGACCCAGTACTTC.